A single sample is the source of the 12 T cell receptor beta chains below, sequenced in a study of regulatory T cells in long-lasting Graves disease. Arm-PCR with iRepertoire HTBI primers amplified the CDR3 regions for these TCR beta libraries. Using its own MiXCR run on the multiplex PCR reads, TCRdb lists one record per CDR3 protein. The sample lists around 480,000 distinct CDR3 sequences; 15% to 20% were seen once. Time point given: newly diagnosed GD, antithyroid drugs for less than 3 months. Extracted RNA from PBMCs served as the source of the TCR library. This sample was shared with a second study, whose subject was T cells in Graves' hyperthyroidism and ophthalmopathy.

Sequenced here: peripheral blood mononuclear cells (PBMCs), sampled at new diagnosis, from a patient treated with antithyroid drugs. The receptors derive from a middle-aged man with Graves disease.

This rearrangement joins TRBV9 to TRBJ2-1; D perhaps matches TRBD2 (6 bases). This CDR3 is 16 amino acids long. Germline lookup yields CDR1 SGDLS and CDR2 YYNGEE. The V end was cut by 4 bases, the J end by 7 bases, with 21 bases between. CDR3 residues: CASSSHGGDWVNEQFF. The CDR3 nucleotides are TGTGCCAGCAGCTCCCACGGCGGGGATTGGGTTAATGAGCAGTTCTTC.

This clonotype was found many times. This CDR3 is CASSFFRGQNSGYTF. In DNA, the CDR3 is TGTGCCAGCAGTTTTTTCAGGGGGCAGAATTCTGGCTACACCTTC. The chain recombines TRBV12-3 or TRBV12-4 with TRBJ1-2, with 8 bases aligning to TRBD1. V was pared by 3 bases and J by 7 bases, with 10 bases of the junction left unmatched. The CDR3 has 15 amino acids.

This clonotype was seen a handful of times. CDR3 loop: CAIMGLGTGGYTF. For the CDR3, the DNA is TGTGCCATCATGGGGCTAGGGACTGGAGGCTACACCTTC. This chain links TRBV10-3 with TRBJ1-2; possibly TRBD1 for D (5 bases). Between the trimmed V and J ends, which lost 7 bases and 8 bases, there was a span of 17 bases. The CDR3 is made up of 13 amino acids. CDR1 ENHRY and CDR2 SYGVKD come from the germline V gene.

This clonotype was counted ten times or more. The V call is TRBV11-2, the J call TRBJ1-3, with TRBD1 as a possible D gene (5 bases). Germline loops: CDR1 SGHAT, CDR2 FQNNGV. The CDR3 has 15 amino acids. The V and J ends lost 5 bases and 1 base respectively, with 12 bases between them. Written as DNA, the CDR3 is TGTGCCAGCAGCAAAAGATGGGGGTCTGGAAACACCATATATTTT. Amino acids: CASSKRWGSGNTIYF.

The chain recombines TRBV4-1 with TRBJ2-3; D gene unclear. Deletions cut 3 bases from V and 0 bases from J, with 7 bases between. The CDR3 sequence is 14 residues long. Germline CDR1 reads MGHRA; CDR2 reads YSYEKL. CDR3 amino acids: CASSQEKSTDTQYF. CDR3 nucleotide sequence: TGCGCCAGCAGCCAGGAAAAAAGCACAGATACGCAGTATTTT.

V is TRBV6-2 or TRBV6-3 and J is TRBJ2-5; TRBD2 matches at 7 bases. Germline values: CDR1 MNHEY, CDR2 SVGEGT. The CDR3 is made up of 13 amino acids. The trim removed 4 bases at V and 6 bases at J, leaving 5 bases unmatched. CDR3 DNA: TGTGCCAGCAGTTCTAGCGGTGGAAAGACCCAGTACTTC. Protein product: CASSSSGGKTQYF.

In this sample, this clonotype turned up many times. The rearrangement joins TRBV20-1 to TRBJ2-1; TRBD2 matches at 14 bases. The CDR3 is 15 amino acids. Germline lookup yields CDR1 DFQATT and CDR2 SNEGSKA (reference sequence). With V trimmed by 6 bases and J by 8 bases, 9 bases remained unmatched. The CDR3 region has the DNA TGCAGTGCAACAGGGACTAGCGGGAGTTGGGATGAGCAGTTCTTC. Protein sequence: CSATGTSGSWDEQFF.

Concerning this clonotype itself: A far larger clone is off by one base, so a read error is likely. V and J are TRBV7-2 and TRBJ2-5, with TRBD2 matching 14 bases. The J call may not be correct, given that the DNA end is closer to TRBJ2-1. The CDR3 runs to 16 residues. Looked up from germline, CDR1 is SGHTA and CDR2 is FQGNSA. The CDR3 spells CASSLERTSGRYEQFF. Written as DNA, the CDR3 is TGTGCCAGCAGCCTGGAGAGGACTAGCGGGAGGTATGAGCAGTTCTTC.

This clonotype has ten or more counts. The chain links TRBV28 to TRBJ2-1, with 7 bases matching TRBD2. Trimming took 1 base from V and 8 from J; bases not matched to a gene: 11. This CDR3 comprises 16 residues. CDR1 is MDHEN, CDR2 SYDVKM, per germline. CDR3 sequence (DNA): TGTGCCAGCAGTTTATCTGGGGGGGAGACTCTGGATGAGCAGTTCTTC. Its translation: CASSLSGGETLDEQFF.

This clonotype has at least ten counts. V and J are TRBV7-9 and TRBJ2-3, with D unclear. CDR1 and CDR2 from the germline V gene are SEHNR and FQNEAQ (reference sequence). CDR3 length: 12 amino acids. CDR3 coding DNA: TGTGCTGGCGGCACCCCCACAGATACGCAGTATTTT. Translating gives CAGGTPTDTQYF.

This clonotype came up many times. The V call is TRBV11-1, the J call TRBJ2-5; TRBD2 matches 8 bases. The junction had 16 bases not matched to a gene; V was cut back by 3 bases and J by 4 bases. Germline CDR1 is SGHAT and CDR2 is FQDESV (reference sequence). The CDR3 length is 18 residues. The CDR3: CASSLGALAAFRPETQYF. The CDR3 DNA is TGTGCCAGCAGCTTGGGGGCACTAGCGGCCTTCCGGCCAGAGACCCAGTACTTC.

This clonotype was observed at least ten times. The chain employs TRBV5-1 and TRBJ2-7; 9 positions agree with TRBD1. Germline CDR1 reads SGHRS; CDR2 reads YFSETQ. The trim removed 8 bases at V and 4 bases at J, leaving 4 bases unmatched. The CDR3 consists of 12 residues. The CDR3 DNA is TGCGCCAGTAGGGGACAGGGTTACGAGCAGTACTTC. It is translated as CASRGQGYEQYF.